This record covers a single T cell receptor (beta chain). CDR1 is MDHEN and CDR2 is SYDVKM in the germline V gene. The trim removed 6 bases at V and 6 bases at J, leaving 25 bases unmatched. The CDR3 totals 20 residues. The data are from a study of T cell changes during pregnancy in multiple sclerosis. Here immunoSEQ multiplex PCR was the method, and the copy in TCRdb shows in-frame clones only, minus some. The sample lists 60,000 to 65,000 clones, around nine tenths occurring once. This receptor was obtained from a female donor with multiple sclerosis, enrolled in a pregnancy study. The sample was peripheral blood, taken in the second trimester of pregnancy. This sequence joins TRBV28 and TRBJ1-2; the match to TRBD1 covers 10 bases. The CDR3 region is CASSSSTGTGASPGLHGYTF. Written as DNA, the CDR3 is TGTGCCAGCAGCTCCTCAACCGGGACAGGGGCCTCCCCGGGGCTCCATGGCTACACCTTC.